One sample yielded the 26 T cell receptor beta chains listed below, sequenced in a study of post-analysis software for immune sequencing data (dated by TCRdb to the mid-2010s). The investigation overall reported the following: Significantly higher frequencies in patients than in controls were found for about five TRBV segments, including TRBV5-6, TRBV5-1 and TRBV20-1.

Receptors were amplified or captured by PCR. The listed sequencing device is Illumina HiSeq 2500. Unique molecular identifiers were incorporated into TCR beta cDNA libraries to reduce PCR and sequencing biases. The public reads were run again by TCRdb, first through fastp at Q25 and then through MiXCR, and only productive beta chains were kept. Rows are unified per CDR3 protein, each entry keeping the most common DNA and genes. The sample profile shows 430,000 or so distinct CDR3 sequences; 30% to 45% of them were found once. The leading ten clones occupy 7.5% to 8.5% of the sample. No antigens are known for them. Sequencing was performed on blood. The origin of the receptors is a girl aged 2 to 10 with multiple sclerosis.

The chain recombines TRBV6-6 with TRBJ2-1, with 10 bases that match TRBD2. V lost 7 bases and J lost 8; bases outside the gene matches: 8. Germline V gene data show CDR1 as MNHNY and CDR2 as SVGAGI (reference sequence). The CDR3 loop spans 14 amino acids. CDR3 protein: CASTERGGLHEQFF. CDR3 sequence (DNA): TGTGCCAGCACAGAGCGGGGGGGCCTCCATGAGCAGTTCTTC.

This sequence joins TRBV20-1 and TRBJ2-5; possibly TRBD2 for D (7 bases). CDR3 size: 15 residues. The germline V and J ends were trimmed by 3 bases and 4 bases, with 18 bases remaining between them. Germline CDR1 is DFQATT and CDR2 is SNEGSKA (reference sequence). The CDR3 region has the DNA TGCAGTGCTAGGTCCTTTGGGGGGGCGGGAGAGACCCAGTACTTC. Protein: CSARSFGGAGETQYF.

This chain uses TRBV12-3 or TRBV12-4 with TRBJ2-2, with a possible D match to TRBD1 (5 bases). This CDR3 is built from 17 residues. With 4 bases removed from V and 4 bases from J, the gap between germline ends came to 19 bases. CDR3 in amino acids: CASSSIWGRAFTGELFF. The DNA for the CDR3 is TGTGCCAGCAGTTCAATCTGGGGCAGGGCTTTCACCGGGGAGCTGTTTTTT.

This chain joins TRBV15 and TRBJ2-1; D gene unclear. The CDR3 is 15 amino acids. V lost 0 bases, J lost 15 bases, and 21 bases lay in between. Germline V lookup: CDR1 LNHNV, CDR2 YYDKDF (reference sequence). CDR3 protein: CATSRDRSGSNIPFF. The DNA for the CDR3 is TGTGCCACCAGCAGAGATCGATCGGGCAGTAACATTCCGTTCTTC.

This clonotype is a singleton in its sample. One end of the junction is discordant with germline, which a read error may explain. The V and J genes are TRBV10-2 and TRBJ2-4; D might be TRBD2 (7 bases). The germline CDR1 and CDR2 sequences are WSHSY and SAAADI. CDR3 length equals 17 residues. CDR3 sequence: CAGSESTSGGAADIQYF. The CDR3 DNA reads as TGCGCCGGCAGTGAGTCGACGTCTGGGGGGGCGGCTGACATTCAGTACTTC.

V usage is TRBV20-1 and J usage is TRBJ2-5; possibly TRBD1 for D (6 bases). Germline V CDR1 and CDR2: DFQATT, SNEGSKA (reference sequence). The CDR3 runs 15 residues. V shed 3 bases and J shed 11 bases, with 25 bases lying between them. CDR3 sequence (DNA): TGCAGTGCTAGGGGGGTACAGGGTATTAGCTACGGGCAGTACTTC. Its translation is CSARGVQGISYGQYF.

This clonotype was seen only a few times. The rearrangement uses TRBV7-2 and TRBJ2-7; D is perhaps TRBD1 (5 bases). Germline CDR1 and CDR2: SGHTA and FQGNSA. Trimming stripped 5 bases from V and 4 bases from J, with 18 bases between. The CDR3 spans 15 residues. The CDR3, as DNA: TGTGCCAGCAGCGCCATGGGGCAGCAATCTTACGAGCAGTACTTC. Translation: CASSAMGQQSYEQYF.

The chain uses TRBV2 and TRBJ2-6; D not certain. CDR1 and CDR2 from the germline V gene are SNHLY and FYNNEI. The CDR3 is made up of 15 amino acids. The V gene lost 4 bases and the J gene lost 0 bases, with 7 bases spanning the gap. The CDR3 region has the DNA TGTGCCAGCAGTGGAACACCCTCTGGGGCCAACGTCCTGACTTTC. This codes for CASSGTPSGANVLTF.

The gene calls are TRBV7-8 and TRBJ2-1; D is undetermined. This CDR3 spans 12 amino acids. Trimming removed 6 bases at V and 9 bases at J, with 12 bases between. Germline CDR1 is SGHVS and CDR2 is FQNEAQ. The CDR3 protein is CASSMDAGEQFF. The CDR3 nucleotides read TGTGCCAGCAGTATGGACGCCGGTGAGCAGTTCTTC.

This clonotype occurred a few times. The V call is TRBV11-2, the J call TRBJ1-2; TRBD1 might be the D (5 bases). The CDR3 spans 14 residues. V shed 4 bases and J shed 8 bases, with 17 bases lying between them. Germline assignment: CDR1 SGHAT and CDR2 FQNNGV. As DNA, the CDR3 is TGTGCCAGCAGCTACCCGGGAAGGGGCCTCGGCTACACCTTC. Encoded protein: CASSYPGRGLGYTF.

The CDR3 region is CASSVTRGLNRPETQYF. CDR3 nucleotide sequence: TGTGCCAGCAGCGTAACGCGGGGCCTCAACCGTCCTGAGACCCAGTACTTC. This chain uses TRBV9 with TRBJ2-5, with D possibly being TRBD2 (6 bases). The germline V and J ends were trimmed by 1 base and 5 bases, with 21 bases remaining between them. The CDR3 totals 17 residues. Germline V gives CDR1 SGDLS, CDR2 YYNGEE.

This clonotype was seen more than once but under ten times. The chain joins TRBV20-1 to TRBJ2-5, with D tentatively TRBD1 (5 bases). The V gene's germline CDR1 is DFQATT and CDR2 SNEGSKA (reference sequence). Trimming pared 0 bases from V and 2 bases from J, leaving 10 bases between. The CDR3 contains 14 residues. The CDR3 region is CSARDHRRQETQYF. DNA of the CDR3: TGCAGTGCTAGAGATCACAGGAGACAAGAGACCCAGTACTTC.

The chain is built from TRBV6-1 and TRBJ2-3; weak D call: TRBD1 (5 bases). The CDR3 has 14 residues. The ends were cut back, 3 bases at V and 2 bases at J, with 9 bases in the middle. The germline CDR1 and CDR2 sequences are MNHNS and SASEGT. CDR3 in DNA: TGTGCCAGCAGTGACCCAGGGATCACAGATACGCAGTATTTT. It translates to CASSDPGITDTQYF.

This clonotype was seen a few times. V usage is TRBV7-9 and J usage is TRBJ2-5, with D perhaps matching TRBD1 or TRBD2 (5 bases each). V was shortened by 5 bases and J by 2 bases, with 21 bases between the two germline ends. Per germline, CDR1 SEHNR and CDR2 FQNEAQ (reference sequence). The CDR3 is 17 residues long. For the CDR3, the DNA is TGTGCCAGCAGCCCTTTTTCCACCGGGACGTATCAAGAGACCCAGTACTTC. Residues: CASSPFSTGTYQETQYF.

The chain has TRBV6-6 and TRBJ2-7; no clear D gene. The CDR3 has 17 amino acids. The germline CDR1 and CDR2 sequences are MNHNY and SVGAGI (reference sequence). Trimming pared 0 bases from V and 5 bases from J, leaving 20 bases between. The CDR3 protein is CASSYSNRRGSPHEQYF. Written as DNA, the CDR3 is TGTGCCAGCAGTTACTCGAACCGTCGAGGAAGTCCACACGAGCAGTACTTC.

The chain combines TRBV28 with TRBJ2-7; no clear D gene. The J call may be incorrect, as the DNA end agrees better with TRBJ2-5. CDR3 length: 12 residues. The V gene's germline CDR1 is MDHEN and CDR2 SYDVKM. The CDR3 DNA reads TGTGCCAGCAGTTCGTATAAGGAGACCCAGTACTTC. Protein product: CASSSYKETQYF.

The J gene is TRBJ1-2, the V gene TRBV4-1; the D gene is possibly TRBD1 (5 bases). Germline CDR1 MGHRA, CDR2 YSYEKL. The V gene lost 2 bases and the J gene lost 1 base, with 8 bases spanning the gap. This CDR3 is built from 14 residues. The CDR3: CASSQMTVNYGYTF. The CDR3 DNA follows: TGCGCCAGCAGCCAAATGACAGTTAACTATGGCTACACCTTC.

The V and J genes are TRBV24-1 and TRBJ1-5; 8 bases are shared with TRBD1. The CDR3 spans 16 residues. J lost 4 bases, V lost 2 bases, and 6 bases had no gene match. The germline V gene encodes CDR1 KGHDR and CDR2 SFDVKD. Written as DNA, the CDR3 is TGTGCCACCAGTGATTCCAGGACAGGGCTTAATCAGCCCCAGCATTTT. This translates into CATSDSRTGLNQPQHF.

The chain joins TRBV2 to TRBJ1-6; D gene unclear. Trimming left V 7 bases short and J 9 bases short, with 10 bases between. In germline, CDR1 is SNHLY, CDR2 FYNNEI. The CDR3 is 12 amino acids. CDR3 DNA: TGTGCCAGCACCTTCCGGGCTTCACCCCTCCACTTT. Amino acids: CASTFRASPLHF. Combining the CDR3 with reference TRBV2 and TRBJ1-6 gives the whole variable domain EPEVTQTPSHQVTQMGQEVILRCVPISNHLYFYWYRQILGQKVEFLVSFYNNEISEKSEIFDDQFSVERPDGSNFTLKIRSTKLEDSAMYFCASTFRASPLHFGNGTRLTVT.

This chain connects TRBV6-6 to TRBJ2-1; a weak D match, TRBD2 (5 bases). V shed 5 bases and J shed 1 base, with 15 bases lying between them. This CDR3 is 16 amino acids long. Germline V gene lookup returns CDR1 MNHNY and CDR2 SVGAGI (reference sequence). The CDR3 sequence is CASSTLLPGSYNEQFF. For the CDR3, the DNA is TGTGCCAGCAGTACCCTCCTTCCGGGATCCTACAATGAGCAGTTCTTC.

This clonotype was found a few times. This chain links TRBV20-1 with TRBJ1-1; D remains unclear. V shed 8 bases and J shed 6 bases, with 16 bases lying between them. This CDR3 has 12 residues. In germline, CDR1 is DFQATT, CDR2 SNEGSKA (reference sequence). CDR3 nucleotides: TGCAGTTCTCCACTCCGAAACGCTGAAGCTTTCTTT. This sequence encodes CSSPLRNAEAFF.

Concerning this clonotype: This may stem from a read error, because a much larger clone lies one nucleotide away. The V call is TRBV2, the J call TRBJ2-5; possible D gene TRBD1, 5 bases. The J call is uncertain, as TRBJ2-7 better fits the DNA end. CDR1 is SNHLY, CDR2 FYNNEI, per germline. The CDR3 totals 11 residues. The CDR3 DNA reads TGTGCCTGCAACCAGGGCTACGAGCAGTACTTC. It translates to CACNQGYEQYF.

The table lists this clonotype with a few counts. DNA of the CDR3: TGTGCCAGCAGTCTAAGGGGGGGAGGGCCGCCAGATACGCAGTATTTT. It is translated as CASSLRGGGPPDTQYF. V and J are TRBV6-5 and TRBJ2-3, with D maybe TRBD2 (7 bases). CDR1 is MNHEY, CDR2 SVGAGI, per germline. CDR3 size: 16 residues. Trimming took off 5 bases at V and 4 bases at J, with 19 bases between the two ends.

The rearrangement uses TRBV10-3 and TRBJ1-5, with D maybe TRBD1 (5 bases). CDR3 size: 11 residues. V was shortened by 10 bases and J by 4 bases, with 8 bases between the two germline ends. The germline V gene has CDR1 ENHRY and CDR2 SYGVKD. CDR3 DNA sequence: TGTGCCAGACGACAGAATCAGCCCCAGCATTTT. It is translated as CARRQNQPQHF.

This chain joins TRBV28 and TRBJ2-5; 8 positions agree with TRBD2. The last part of the DNA fits TRBJ2-4 better; the J call may be wrong. This CDR3 has 18 amino acids. Germline CDR1 reads MDHEN; CDR2 reads SYDVKM. Written as DNA, the CDR3 is TGTGCCAGCAGTCGGGGGGGAGTTGGTTTGGGGGCCAAAAACATTCAGTACTTC. This codes for CASSRGGVGLGAKNIQYF.

The chain employs TRBV6-6 and TRBJ2-1; no reliable D call. V was cut by 1 base and J by 8 bases, with 9 bases left in between. This CDR3 has 13 residues. Germline CDR1 reads MNHNY; CDR2 reads SVGAGI (reference sequence). The CDR3 region has the DNA TGTGCCAGCAGTTACTTGCTCTTGGATGAGCAGTTCTTC. As protein: CASSYLLLDEQFF.